One sample yielded the 17 T cell receptor beta chains listed below, sequenced in a study of blood T cell repertoires in COVID-19. TCRdb keeps only in-frame clones here, not all; method: immunoSEQ multiplex PCR. The sample consists of 200,000 to 300,000 clones, almost 90% of them appearing once. The specimen sequenced was peripheral blood. The receptors stem from an elderly man with acute or convalescent COVID-19.

CDR3 loop: CASSLDGEGNTIYF. DNA of the CDR3: TGCGCCAGCAGCTTGGACGGGGAGGGAAACACCATATATTTT. The J gene is TRBJ1-3, the V gene TRBV5-1; D unclear. V dropped 0 bases and J dropped 4 bases, with 8 bases sitting between them. From germline, CDR1 is SGHRS and CDR2 YFSETQ. This CDR3 spans 14 amino acids.

The CDR3 spells CASSKAGFTGELFF. The CDR3 DNA follows: TGTGCCAGCAGTAAAGCAGGGTTCACCGGGGAGCTGTTTTTT. The chain combines TRBV28 with TRBJ2-2; a weak D match, TRBD1 (5 bases). CDR3 size: 14 residues. Germline V lookup: CDR1 MDHEN, CDR2 SYDVKM. The ends were cut back, 5 bases at V and 4 bases at J, with 11 bases in the middle.

This clone showed up just once. This chain links TRBV7-9 with TRBJ1-2; D remains ambiguous. This CDR3 has 14 residues. Germline CDR1 reads SEHNR; CDR2 reads FQNEAQ (reference sequence). Between the trimmed V and J ends, which lost 1 base and 4 bases, there was a span of 10 bases. CDR3 amino acids: CASSLDGSVYGYTF. The CDR3 coding sequence is TGTGCCAGCAGCTTAGATGGCAGCGTCTATGGCTACACCTTC.

The chain recombines TRBV19 with TRBJ2-1; 12 positions agree with TRBD1. V trimming: 3 bases; J trimming: 8 bases; junction bases outside the gene matches: 8. The CDR3 has 16 residues. The V gene's germline CDR1 is LNHDA and CDR2 SQIVND (reference sequence). The CDR3 here is CASSMDGTGGIDEQFF. For the CDR3, the DNA is TGTGCCAGTAGTATGGACGGGACAGGGGGCATCGATGAGCAGTTCTTC.

The rearrangement links TRBV7-2 to TRBJ1-2; the D gene is possibly TRBD1 (6 bases). Germline assignment: CDR1 SGHTA and CDR2 FQGNSA. The CDR3 contains 16 residues. V was clipped by 3 bases and J by 2 bases, with 16 bases between them. CDR3 sequence reads: CASSFGGQGRNYGYTF. In DNA, the CDR3 is TGTGCCAGCAGCTTCGGTGGGCAGGGGCGGAACTATGGCTACACCTTC.

V usage is TRBV2 and J usage is TRBJ1-1, with 9 positions matching TRBD1. The length of the CDR3 is 14 residues. CDR1 and CDR2 (germline): SNHLY, FYNNEI. J was trimmed by 1 base and V by 5 bases; bases with no gene match: 2. The CDR3 DNA reads TGTGCCAGCAGTTGGACAGGGGCGAACACTGAAGCTTTCTTT. It translates to CASSWTGANTEAFF.

This clone was counted a single time. J is TRBJ1-1 and V is TRBV7-2; tentatively, D is TRBD1 (6 bases). Trimming shortened V by 6 bases and J by 4 bases, and 12 bases separated the two germline ends. In germline, CDR1 is SGHTA, CDR2 FQGNSA. The length of the CDR3 is 13 residues. CDR3 sequence: CASRPTGSTEAFF. DNA for the CDR3: TGTGCCAGCAGACCCACAGGGTCCACTGAAGCTTTCTTT.

This chain links TRBV11-2 with TRBJ2-7; the match to TRBD2 covers 8 bases. V lost 5 bases, J lost 7 bases, and 7 bases stayed unmatched. This CDR3 comprises 13 residues. Looked up from germline, CDR1 is SGHAT and CDR2 is FQNNGV. The CDR3 region is CASSRGGPLEQYF. The CDR3 bases are TGTGCCAGCAGCCGCGGGGGGCCCTTGGAGCAGTACTTC.

This chain joins TRBV3-1 (or the pseudogene TRBV3-2) and TRBJ1-1; unclear D gene. This CDR3 has 16 amino acids. V was trimmed by 0 bases and J by 1 base, leaving 12 bases between them. The germline CDR1 and CDR2 sequences are LGHDT and YNNKEL (reference sequence). Here the CDR3 DNA reads TGTGCCAGCAGCCAAGACGCTATCCTAGGGAACACTGAAGCTTTCTTT. Amino acid sequence: CASSQDAILGNTEAFF.

This clone occurred a few times. This chain links TRBV19 with TRBJ2-2, with a weak D call TRBD1 (6 bases). Germline CDR1 is LNHDA and CDR2 is SQIVND (reference sequence). V was cut by 6 bases and J by 0 bases, with 14 bases left in between. The CDR3 runs 16 residues. The CDR3 loop reads CASRHTRGSNTGELFF. The DNA of the CDR3 is TGTGCCAGTAGGCACACAAGGGGGTCGAACACCGGGGAGCTGTTTTTT.

The V call is TRBV7-9, the J call TRBJ2-3, with D possibly being TRBD2 (6 bases). V dropped 5 bases and J dropped 6 bases, with 12 bases sitting between them. This CDR3 is 13 amino acids long. Germline CDR1 reads SEHNR; CDR2 reads FQNEAQ (reference sequence). The CDR3 sequence is CASSRDWGDTQYF. CDR3 DNA: TGTGCCAGCAGCCGGGACTGGGGGGATACGCAGTATTTT.

V is TRBV19 and J is TRBJ1-1; 8 bases agree with TRBD1. After removal of 3 bases from V and 6 bases from J, the junction contained 9 bases not matched to a gene. There are 15 residues in the CDR3. From germline, CDR1 is LNHDA and CDR2 SQIVND (reference sequence). The CDR3: CASSIAGGASAEAFF. Here the CDR3 DNA reads TGTGCCAGTAGTATCGCAGGGGGCGCGTCGGCTGAAGCTTTCTTT.

This clone has more than one count but fewer than ten. The V call is TRBV6-2 or TRBV6-3, the J call TRBJ2-7; unclear D gene. Trimming removed 6 bases at V and 3 bases at J, with 9 bases between. Germline V lookup: CDR1 MNHEY, CDR2 SVGEGT. The CDR3 length is 12 residues. The CDR3 sequence: CASSTGVYEQYF. The DNA for the CDR3 is TGTGCCAGCAGCACCGGAGTCTACGAGCAGTACTTC.

The V gene is TRBV29-1, the J gene TRBJ1-1; tentative D call: TRBD1 (6 bases). The CDR3 is made up of 13 amino acids. V was trimmed by 6 bases and J by 2 bases, leaving 13 bases between them. Looked up from germline, CDR1 is SQVTM and CDR2 is ANQGSEA. CDR3 nucleotide sequence: TGCAGCGTCAAACAGGGTGAAAACACTGAAGCTTTCTTT. It is translated as CSVKQGENTEAFF.

The V call is TRBV19, the J call TRBJ2-1; D is unclear. Germline CDR1 and CDR2: LNHDA and SQIVND (reference sequence). There are 11 residues in the CDR3. Deletions cut 7 bases from V and 9 bases from J, with 10 bases between. The CDR3 spells CASTLYGEQFF. The CDR3 bases are TGTGCCAGTACCCTCTACGGTGAGCAGTTCTTC.

This clone was picked up one time. This rearrangement joins TRBV5-1 to TRBJ2-5; 7 positions match TRBD1. J was trimmed by 4 bases and V by 3 bases; bases with no gene match: 9. CDR3 length equals 15 residues. CDR1 and CDR2 (germline): SGHRS, YFSETQ. This CDR3 is CASSWGQSSPETQYF. CDR3 bases: TGCGCCAGCAGCTGGGGACAGAGCTCGCCAGAGACCCAGTACTTC.

The CDR3, as DNA: TGTGCCAGCAGTCCCCCGCGGGGGAGCAATCAGCCCCAGCATTTT. It is translated as CASSPPRGSNQPQHF. The gene calls are TRBV6-5 and TRBJ1-5; TRBD1 is a possible D gene (5 bases). The CDR3 is made up of 15 amino acids. The germline V and J ends were trimmed by 5 bases and 1 base, with 12 bases remaining between them. CDR1 is MNHEY, CDR2 SVGAGI, per germline.